The T cell receptor beta chain under discussion was sequenced for a study of blood T cell repertoires in COVID-19. Study background: COVID-19 samples, acute and convalescent, were from the United States, Italy and Spain. PBMCs, B-cell-depleted T cells, or T cells were the source of the cDNA or gDNA that made up the material.

V lost 2 bases to trimming and J lost 2 bases, with 13 bases between them. CDR3 length equals 15 residues. Germline V CDR1 and CDR2: LGHNA, YSLEER. Using immunoSEQ multiplex PCR, the repertoire was profiled, and TCRdb retains in-frame clones only, with some absent. The data show a few hundred thousand clones, roughly 86% seen once. The sample taken for sequencing was peripheral blood. The chain links TRBV4-3 to TRBJ2-7; the D gene is possibly TRBD2 (6 bases). The clonotype comes from an elderly man with acute or convalescent COVID-19. CDR3: CASSQTGGDPYEQYF. The CDR3 bases are TGCGCCAGCAGCCAAACTGGAGGGGATCCCTACGAGCAGTACTTC.